The T cell receptor beta chain described here comes from a study of shared clonotypes between healthy human individuals. Regarding the study as a whole: There were few donors, and this limited the genetic and exposure-history diversity represented.

Clones were sequenced by immunoSEQ multiplex PCR, and TCRdb holds only the in-frame ones, with some missing. Here the sample spans a few hundred thousand clones, 60% to 80% being singletons. Note on this clone: No antigen is known for it.

Trimming stripped 5 bases from V and 1 base from J, with 8 bases between. This CDR3 has 14 residues. Germline CDR1 SGHTA, CDR2 FQGTGA. The gene calls are TRBV7-3 and TRBJ2-2; D is perhaps TRBD1 (6 bases). This clonotype originated in a man under 40 in good health. The specimen was memory CD4+ T cells sorted from blood. Subset reported: CD45RA-negative fraction. The CDR3 loop is CASSAQGNTGELFF. CDR3 bases: TGTGCCAGCAGCGCACAGGGGAACACCGGGGAGCTGTTTTTT.